The T cell receptor beta chain described here comes from a study of vaccination effects on CD4 cells after COVID-19. This CDR3 has 11 residues. In germline, CDR1 is DFQATT, CDR2 SNEGSKA (reference sequence). Trimming left V 3 bases short and J 11 bases short, with 11 bases between. The table came from immunoSEQ multiplex PCR; TCRdb's copy has only in-frame clones and leaves some out. The profile shows about 22,000 clones, approximately 72% of them singletons. Ahead of sequencing, the ViraFEST assay grew antigen-specific CD4+ T cells using viral peptide pools. Upon completion of 10 to 11 days in culture, CD4+ T cells were isolated. The cohort was immunized with two doses of either the BNT162b2 or mRNA-1273 vaccine. At days 3 and 7, half of the medium was exchanged for IL-2 medium. For this clone: Its antigen is not identified.

The sequencing here drew on CD4+ T cells from PBMCs cultured with HCoV-NL63 spike peptides, taken after COVID-19 vaccination. The sequence derives from a human donor who received a COVID-19 vaccine. The chain links TRBV20-1 to TRBJ2-1; D remains ambiguous. CDR3: CSASPSGKQFF. For the CDR3, the DNA is TGCAGTGCTAGCCCTAGTGGTAAGCAGTTCTTC.